The rows below give T cell receptor beta chains drawn from one sample of a study of human thymus T cells. The protocol was immunoSEQ multiplex PCR, while the TCRdb copy is restricted to in-frame clones and leaves out a portion. Altogether approximately 70,000 clones are present, approximately 95% being singletons, with the ten largest covering under 0.04%. Sequencing was performed on thymus tissue. The receptors shown here come from a girl under three years old with a congenital heart defect but otherwise immunologically healthy. Each CDR3 is given with its conserved first and last residue. Each record gives: clone size, J gene, V gene, D gene, CDR3 DNA, CDR3 protein. The D gene is left open where the match is weak. Size is stated for part of the rows, as once, few or many counts, or as a class when the clone is expanded.

abundance: -; j_gene: TRBJ1-2; v_gene: TRBV5-1; d_gene: TRBD1; CDR3nt: TGCGCCAGCAGCTGGGAAACAGGGGACTATGGCTACACCTTC; CDR3aa: CASSWETGDYGYTF
abundance: -; j_gene: TRBJ1-1; v_gene: TRBV10-3; d_gene: TRBD1; CDR3nt: TGTGCCATCAGTCCCGGGACAGGGTCGACTGAAGCTTTCTTT; CDR3aa: CAISPGTGSTEAFF
abundance: -; j_gene: TRBJ2-2; v_gene: TRBV7-3; d_gene: TRBD1; CDR3nt: TGTGCCAGCAGCCGAGGGGACAGGGGGTCCCCCGGGGAGCTGTTTTTT; CDR3aa: CASSRGDRGSPGELFF
abundance: -; j_gene: TRBJ1-1; v_gene: TRBV29-1; d_gene: -; CDR3nt: TGCAGCGTTGACCCCGGCCTCCCGGGAGCTTTCTTT; CDR3aa: CSVDPGLPGAFF
abundance: -; j_gene: TRBJ2-3; v_gene: TRBV30; d_gene: -; CDR3nt: TGTGCCTGGAGTGTGTTGCCGGACACAGATACGCAGTATTTT; CDR3aa: CAWSVLPDTDTQYF
abundance: -; j_gene: TRBJ2-7; v_gene: TRBV29-1; d_gene: TRBD1; CDR3nt: TGCAGCGTGAGGGACAGGGAGGCCGACGAGCAGTACTTC; CDR3aa: CSVRDREADEQYF
abundance: -; j_gene: TRBJ2-7; v_gene: TRBV28; d_gene: -; CDR3nt: TGTGCCAGCAGTATATCCGGGACACAGCCCTACGAGCAGTACTTC; CDR3aa: CASSISGTQPYEQYF
abundance: few; j_gene: TRBJ1-1; v_gene: TRBV7-9; d_gene: -; CDR3nt: TGTGCCAGCAGCTTAGGGGTAACTGAAGCTTTCTTT; CDR3aa: CASSLGVTEAFF
abundance: -; j_gene: TRBJ2-2; v_gene: TRBV14; d_gene: -; CDR3nt: TGTGCCAGCAGCCAAGGGACAGTGAACACCGGGGAGCTGTTTTTT; CDR3aa: CASSQGTVNTGELFF
abundance: -; j_gene: TRBJ1-1; v_gene: TRBV7-3; d_gene: TRBD1; CDR3nt: TGTGCCAGCAGCTTACAGGGGGACACTGAAGCTTTCTTT; CDR3aa: CASSLQGDTEAFF
abundance: -; j_gene: TRBJ2-7; v_gene: TRBV10-2; d_gene: -; CDR3nt: TGCGCCAGCAGTGGGACCTTCAAGAGCGAGCAGTACTTC; CDR3aa: CASSGTFKSEQYF
abundance: -; j_gene: TRBJ2-3; v_gene: TRBV18; d_gene: -; CDR3nt: TGTGCCAGCTCGAACCGGAGAACCAGCACAGATACGCAGTATTTT; CDR3aa: CASSNRRTSTDTQYF
abundance: -; j_gene: TRBJ1-2; v_gene: TRBV6-1; d_gene: TRBD1; CDR3nt: TGTGCCAGCAGTGAATTCGACAGGGTAATGCCCATTTATGGCTACACCTTC; CDR3aa: CASSEFDRVMPIYGYTF
abundance: -; j_gene: TRBJ2-3; v_gene: TRBV18; d_gene: TRBD1; CDR3nt: TGTGCCAGCTCAATTCGACAGGGGAAAGATACGCAGTATTTT; CDR3aa: CASSIRQGKDTQYF
abundance: -; j_gene: TRBJ2-7; v_gene: TRBV18; d_gene: -; CDR3nt: TGTGCCAGCTCACCTCAGGGAGAGCAGTACTTC; CDR3aa: CASSPQGEQYF
abundance: -; j_gene: TRBJ2-7; v_gene: TRBV4-1; d_gene: -; CDR3nt: TGCGCCAGCAGCCAAGAGGGCAGGGATGGGTCCTACGAGCAGTACTTC; CDR3aa: CASSQEGRDGSYEQYF
abundance: -; j_gene: TRBJ2-2; v_gene: TRBV5-6; d_gene: -; CDR3nt: TGTGCCAGCAGCTTGGGGGGGCGGAACACCGGGGAGCTGTTTTTT; CDR3aa: CASSLGGRNTGELFF
abundance: few; j_gene: TRBJ2-1; v_gene: TRBV6-8; d_gene: TRBD2; CDR3nt: TGTGCCAGCAGTTGCGGGAGGGGGACCTACAATGAGCAGTTCTTC; CDR3aa: CASSCGRGTYNEQFF
abundance: once; j_gene: TRBJ2-3; v_gene: TRBV4-1; d_gene: -; CDR3nt: TGCGCCAGCAGCCCGGGTGGTGGAGATACGCAGTATTTT; CDR3aa: CASSPGGGDTQYF
abundance: -; j_gene: TRBJ2-2; v_gene: TRBV4-1; d_gene: TRBD2; CDR3nt: TGCGCCAGCAGCCAAGACGTGACTAGCGGGAGGGCCATCGGGGAGCTGTTTTTT; CDR3aa: CASSQDVTSGRAIGELFF
abundance: -; j_gene: TRBJ2-2; v_gene: TRBV28; d_gene: -; CDR3nt: TGTGCCAGCAGCTTCCTTTTCCATCACAGGGTCAAACGAGGGAACACCGGGGAGCTGTTTTTT; CDR3aa: CASSFLFHHRVKRGNTGELFF
abundance: -; j_gene: TRBJ2-3; v_gene: TRBV11-2; d_gene: -; CDR3nt: TGTGCCAGCAGTCGAACCCATACGCAGTATTTT; CDR3aa: CASSRTHTQYF
abundance: -; j_gene: TRBJ1-5; v_gene: TRBV28; d_gene: TRBD1; CDR3nt: TGTGCCAGCAGTTTTAAGTGGACAGGGCGAAATCAGCCCCAGCATTTT; CDR3aa: CASSFKWTGRNQPQHF
abundance: -; j_gene: TRBJ2-7; v_gene: TRBV5-1; d_gene: TRBD2; CDR3nt: TGCGCCAGCAGCTTGGCCACCTCAGGACTAGCGGACCAGCCCCACTACGAGCAGTACTTC; CDR3aa: CASSLATSGLADQPHYEQYF
abundance: -; j_gene: TRBJ2-3; v_gene: TRBV10-2; d_gene: TRBD2; CDR3nt: TGCGCCAGCAGTGAGTCGATGACTAGCGGGAGGCGTAGCACAGATACGCAGTATTTT; CDR3aa: CASSESMTSGRRSTDTQYF
abundance: -; j_gene: TRBJ2-1; v_gene: TRBV19; d_gene: -; CDR3nt: TGTGCCAGCAGCGTCCCGACTACAGCGGAACACAATGAGCAGTTCTTC; CDR3aa: CASSVPTTAEHNEQFF
abundance: -; j_gene: TRBJ1-4; v_gene: TRBV19; d_gene: -; CDR3nt: TGTGCCAGTAGTATAGATTTGGGGAGCGGTGAAAAACTGTTTTTT; CDR3aa: CASSIDLGSGEKLFF
abundance: -; j_gene: TRBJ1-4; v_gene: TRBV28; d_gene: -; CDR3nt: TGTGCCAGCCGCAACGGGGAAAAACTGTTTTTT; CDR3aa: CASRNGEKLFF
abundance: -; j_gene: TRBJ2-7; v_gene: TRBV19; d_gene: -; CDR3nt: TGTGCCAGTAGTATGGTGGAGGGGGTGGTAACCTACGAGCAGTACTTC; CDR3aa: CASSMVEGVVTYEQYF
abundance: -; j_gene: TRBJ2-1; v_gene: TRBV2; d_gene: -; CDR3nt: TGTGCCAGCAGAGACCTTGGGCTTAGGGATGGACGGTTCTTC; CDR3aa: CASRDLGLRDGRFF
abundance: -; j_gene: TRBJ1-1; v_gene: TRBV6-4; d_gene: -; CDR3nt: TGTGCCAGCAGGCAACAGAAGAACACCCTTGAAGCTTTCTTT; CDR3aa: CASRQQKNTLEAFF
abundance: -; j_gene: TRBJ2-4; v_gene: TRBV27; d_gene: -; CDR3nt: TGTGCCAGCAGTTCGATTTTTGAGGGTCTGGCCAAAAACATTCAGTACTTC; CDR3aa: CASSSIFEGLAKNIQYF